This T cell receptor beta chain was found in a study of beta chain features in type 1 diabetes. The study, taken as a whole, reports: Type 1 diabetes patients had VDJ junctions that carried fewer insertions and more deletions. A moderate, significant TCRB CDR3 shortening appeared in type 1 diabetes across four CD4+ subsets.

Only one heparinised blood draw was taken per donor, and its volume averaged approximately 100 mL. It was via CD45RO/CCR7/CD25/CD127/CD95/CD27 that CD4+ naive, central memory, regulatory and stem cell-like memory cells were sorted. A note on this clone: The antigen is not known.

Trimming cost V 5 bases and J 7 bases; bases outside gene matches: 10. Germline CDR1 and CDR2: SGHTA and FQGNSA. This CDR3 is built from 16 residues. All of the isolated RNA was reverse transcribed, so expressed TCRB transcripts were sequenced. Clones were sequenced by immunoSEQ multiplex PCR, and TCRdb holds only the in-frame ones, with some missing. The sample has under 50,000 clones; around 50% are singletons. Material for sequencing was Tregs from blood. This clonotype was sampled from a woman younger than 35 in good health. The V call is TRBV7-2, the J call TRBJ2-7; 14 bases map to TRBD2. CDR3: CASSPGGLAGAYEQYF. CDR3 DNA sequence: TGTGCCAGCAGCCCCGGGGGACTAGCGGGAGCATATGAGCAGTACTTC.